A selection of T cell receptor beta chains follows, all from one sample in a study of blood T cell repertoires in COVID-19. Clones were sequenced by immunoSEQ multiplex PCR, and TCRdb holds only the in-frame ones, with some missing. The data hold roughly 290,000 clones, with approximately 86% observed a single time. The specimen sequenced was peripheral blood. The origin of the receptors is a woman between 50 and 59 years old with active or convalescent COVID-19. Each CDR3 is given with its conserved first and last residue. Fields, in order: V gene, J gene, clone size, D gene, CDR3 DNA, CDR3 protein. D genes are given only for firm matches. Not every row has a clone size; where given, it reads once, few, many or a size class.

V gene: TRBV27; J gene: TRBJ1-3; clone size: NA; D gene: TRBD1; CDR3 DNA: TGTGCCAGCAGCTCGACAGGGGCCAGGAACACCATATATTTT; CDR3 protein: CASSSTGARNTIYF
V gene: TRBV5-1; J gene: TRBJ2-2; clone size: once; D gene: TRBD2; CDR3 DNA: TGCGCCAGCAGCCCTACTGGGGCGGGAGCGAACACCGGGGAGCTGTTTTTT; CDR3 protein: CASSPTGAGANTGELFF
V gene: TRBV30; J gene: TRBJ1-2; clone size: once; D gene: TRBD1; CDR3 DNA: TGTGCCTGGAGCCAAGGGACAGGGTCTAACTATGGCTACACCTTC; CDR3 protein: CAWSQGTGSNYGYTF
V gene: TRBV5-4; J gene: TRBJ2-2; clone size: NA; D gene: TRBD2; CDR3 DNA: TGTGCCAGCAGCCAGGGACTAGCGGGAGGTACCGGGGAGCTGTTTTTT; CDR3 protein: CASSQGLAGGTGELFF
V gene: TRBV2; J gene: TRBJ1-6; clone size: NA; D gene: TRBD1; CDR3 DNA: TGTGCCAGCGGAGGACAGGGGGCAGGTAATTCACCCCTCCACTTT; CDR3 protein: CASGGQGAGNSPLHF
V gene: TRBV12-3/TRBV12-4; J gene: TRBJ2-7; clone size: NA; D gene: TRBD1; CDR3 DNA: TGTGCCAGCAGTCCACAGGGGATCGAGCAGTACTTC; CDR3 protein: CASSPQGIEQYF
V gene: TRBV5-6; J gene: TRBJ1-1; clone size: NA; D gene: TRBD1; CDR3 DNA: TGTGCCAGCAGCTTTGGACAGGCGAGGAACACTGAAGCTTTCTTT; CDR3 protein: CASSFGQARNTEAFF
V gene: TRBV19; J gene: TRBJ1-2; clone size: NA; D gene: NA; CDR3 DNA: TGTGCCAGTAGTATGCCAGGGATGGTGAGGGGCTACACCTTC; CDR3 protein: CASSMPGMVRGYTF
V gene: TRBV7-8; J gene: TRBJ2-3; clone size: NA; D gene: NA; CDR3 DNA: TGTGCCAGCAGCGCTTATTTGGAGACGCAGTATTTT; CDR3 protein: CASSAYLETQYF
V gene: TRBV5-6; J gene: TRBJ1-1; clone size: NA; D gene: NA; CDR3 DNA: TGTGCCAGCAGCCCCCGGGGGGGGCTCAGCACTGAAGCTTTCTTT; CDR3 protein: CASSPRGGLSTEAFF
V gene: TRBV19; J gene: TRBJ2-5; clone size: NA; D gene: TRBD2; CDR3 DNA: TGTGCCAGTAGTCCAACTAGCGGGAGGGAGACCCAGTACTTC; CDR3 protein: CASSPTSGRETQYF
V gene: TRBV30; J gene: TRBJ2-3; clone size: NA; D gene: NA; CDR3 DNA: TGTGCCTGGCAGTCAGGGATTAGCACAGATACGCAGTATTTT; CDR3 protein: CAWQSGISTDTQYF
V gene: TRBV27; J gene: TRBJ2-1; clone size: NA; D gene: NA; CDR3 DNA: TGTGCCAGCAGTTTATGGGGCACCATAAATGAGCAGTTCTTC; CDR3 protein: CASSLWGTINEQFF
V gene: TRBV5-1; J gene: TRBJ2-4; clone size: NA; D gene: TRBD1; CDR3 DNA: TGCGCCAGCAGCTGGGCCGGGACAGGGGTAAACATTCAGTACTTC; CDR3 protein: CASSWAGTGVNIQYF
V gene: TRBV4-2; J gene: TRBJ1-4; clone size: NA; D gene: NA; CDR3 DNA: TGTGCCAGCAGCCAAGTCGGACATTCAACTAATGAAAAACTGTTTTTT; CDR3 protein: CASSQVGHSTNEKLFF
V gene: TRBV4-1; J gene: TRBJ1-1; clone size: NA; D gene: NA; CDR3 DNA: TGCGCCAGCAGCCCGGGAGCCCCCCGAAGGAACACTGAAGCTTTCTTT; CDR3 protein: CASSPGAPRRNTEAFF
V gene: TRBV29-1; J gene: TRBJ2-7; clone size: NA; D gene: NA; CDR3 DNA: TGCAGCGTTGATACGGGAGATCGGTCCTACGAGCAGTACTTC; CDR3 protein: CSVDTGDRSYEQYF
V gene: TRBV16; J gene: TRBJ1-6; clone size: NA; D gene: NA; CDR3 DNA: TGTGCCAGCAGCCAATCAGGGGATCGGTCACCCCTCCACTTT; CDR3 protein: CASSQSGDRSPLHF
V gene: TRBV2; J gene: TRBJ1-5; clone size: once; D gene: NA; CDR3 DNA: TGTGCCAGCAGCCCACCAGGGTTGAGCAAGCCCCAGCATTTT; CDR3 protein: CASSPPGLSKPQHF
V gene: TRBV18; J gene: TRBJ1-1; clone size: NA; D gene: NA; CDR3 DNA: TGTGCCAGCTCACCTTCGGGACTCTCGGCGGGCACTGAAGCTTTCTTT; CDR3 protein: CASSPSGLSAGTEAFF
V gene: TRBV13; J gene: TRBJ2-1; clone size: NA; D gene: TRBD2; CDR3 DNA: TGTGCCAGCAGCTCGCAGACTAGCGGGAGCCCCTTCTCCTACAATGAGCAGTTCTTC; CDR3 protein: CASSSQTSGSPFSYNEQFF
V gene: TRBV5-5; J gene: TRBJ2-6; clone size: NA; D gene: TRBD1; CDR3 DNA: TGTGCCAGCAGCGGCGGGACAGGCTCTGGGGCCAACGTCCTGACTTTC; CDR3 protein: CASSGGTGSGANVLTF
V gene: TRBV5-1; J gene: TRBJ2-7; clone size: NA; D gene: TRBD2; CDR3 DNA: TGCGCCAGCAGCTATCAGCGGGGGAGCTCCTACGAGCAGTACTTC; CDR3 protein: CASSYQRGSSYEQYF
V gene: TRBV6-1; J gene: TRBJ2-1; clone size: NA; D gene: TRBD1; CDR3 DNA: TGTGCCAGCAGTGAAGCGGTCCCAGGGGGCCAGAGTCGAAATGAGCAGTTCTTC; CDR3 protein: CASSEAVPGGQSRNEQFF
V gene: TRBV7-6; J gene: TRBJ2-1; clone size: NA; D gene: TRBD2; CDR3 DNA: TGTGCCAGCAGCCCGGCGGGACTAGCGGGAGTCCAGTTCTTC; CDR3 protein: CASSPAGLAGVQFF
V gene: TRBV10-1; J gene: TRBJ2-1; clone size: NA; D gene: TRBD1; CDR3 DNA: TGCGCCAGCAGTGAGTCGGGACAGGGATTCAATGAGCAGTTCTTC; CDR3 protein: CASSESGQGFNEQFF
V gene: TRBV7-9; J gene: TRBJ2-7; clone size: NA; D gene: NA; CDR3 DNA: TGTGCCAGCAGCGCAACAGGGCGGTCCTACGAGCAGTACTTC; CDR3 protein: CASSATGRSYEQYF
V gene: TRBV18; J gene: TRBJ2-5; clone size: NA; D gene: TRBD1; CDR3 DNA: TGTGCCAGCTCGCTTGGACAGGGCGGGGAGACCCAGTACTTC; CDR3 protein: CASSLGQGGETQYF
V gene: TRBV12-3/TRBV12-4; J gene: TRBJ1-2; clone size: NA; D gene: NA; CDR3 DNA: TGTGCCAGCAGTTTAGAACGGAACTATGGCTACACCTTC; CDR3 protein: CASSLERNYGYTF
V gene: TRBV18; J gene: TRBJ1-4; clone size: NA; D gene: NA; CDR3 DNA: TGTGCCAGCTCACCACCGGCAGGGCGGAGTGAAAAACTGTTTTTT; CDR3 protein: CASSPPAGRSEKLFF
V gene: TRBV28; J gene: TRBJ1-6; clone size: few; D gene: TRBD1; CDR3 DNA: TGTGCCAGCAGCCCCTTCGACAGGGGGATTTCACCCCTCCACTTT; CDR3 protein: CASSPFDRGISPLHF
V gene: TRBV5-1; J gene: TRBJ2-3; clone size: NA; D gene: TRBD2; CDR3 DNA: TGCGCCAGCAGGCCCGGGACTAGCAGTAGCACAGATACGCAGTATTTT; CDR3 protein: CASRPGTSSSTDTQYF
V gene: TRBV9; J gene: TRBJ2-5; clone size: NA; D gene: NA; CDR3 DNA: TGTGCCAGCAGCGTAGCGCAGGGGAGCCAAGAGACCCAGTACTTC; CDR3 protein: CASSVAQGSQETQYF
V gene: TRBV4-1; J gene: TRBJ2-5; clone size: NA; D gene: NA; CDR3 DNA: TGCGCCAGCAGCCAAGGCGGATCTCAGGAGACCCAGTACTTC; CDR3 protein: CASSQGGSQETQYF
V gene: TRBV5-1; J gene: TRBJ2-3; clone size: NA; D gene: TRBD2; CDR3 DNA: TGCGCCAGCAGCTTGTTACTAGCGGGAGGGTACGGGGATACGCAGTATTTT; CDR3 protein: CASSLLLAGGYGDTQYF
V gene: TRBV4-1; J gene: TRBJ1-1; clone size: NA; D gene: NA; CDR3 DNA: TGCGCCAGCAGCCAACAGGGAAGACTAGCGATGAACACTGAAGCTTTCTTT; CDR3 protein: CASSQQGRLAMNTEAFF
V gene: TRBV28; J gene: TRBJ1-2; clone size: NA; D gene: NA; CDR3 DNA: TGTGCCAGCAGTTCAACGGAGAGGCTTTATGGCTACACCTTC; CDR3 protein: CASSSTERLYGYTF
V gene: TRBV3-1/TRBV3-2; J gene: TRBJ1-5; clone size: NA; D gene: NA; CDR3 DNA: TGTGCCAGCAGCCAAGTCTCTAGGGGACAGCCCCAGCATTTT; CDR3 protein: CASSQVSRGQPQHF
V gene: TRBV5-1; J gene: TRBJ1-2; clone size: NA; D gene: TRBD1; CDR3 DNA: TGCGCCAGCAGCTTATCCCAGGGGGCACAAGGCTACACCTTC; CDR3 protein: CASSLSQGAQGYTF
V gene: TRBV6-5; J gene: TRBJ2-1; clone size: NA; D gene: NA; CDR3 DNA: TGTGCCAGCAGCCACCCTGAGAGAGGACATAAGCAGTTCTTC; CDR3 protein: CASSHPERGHKQFF
V gene: TRBV5-4; J gene: TRBJ2-6; clone size: NA; D gene: NA; CDR3 DNA: TGTGCCAGCAGCCGGGCGGGGGCCTGGGTACGCGGGGCCAACGTCCTGACTTTC; CDR3 protein: CASSRAGAWVRGANVLTF
V gene: TRBV27; J gene: TRBJ2-5; clone size: NA; D gene: TRBD2; CDR3 DNA: TGTGCCAGCAGTTTAGCAAGCGGGATGTTCGGGACCCAGTACTTC; CDR3 protein: CASSLASGMFGTQYF